These 8 T cell receptor beta chains came from one sample sequenced in a study of T cells in Graves' hyperthyroidism and ophthalmopathy. TCR beta CDR3 regions were amplified from RNA transcripts. TCR CDR3 underwent first-round RT-PCR with the HTBI primer set. One entry per CDR3 protein, called by TCRdb with MiXCR from the multiplex PCR reads. The data hold a few hundred thousand distinct CDR3 sequences, with about 13% observed a single time. The sequenced sample consisted of blood. Receptors originate from a man aged 25 to 40 with Graves' hyperthyroidism that later progressed to Graves' ophthalmopathy.

The sample holds a few counts of this clonotype. The chain uses TRBV4-1 and TRBJ1-6; 7 bases map to TRBD1. Germline V CDR1 and CDR2: MGHRA, YSYEKL. The CDR3 has 15 amino acids. Trimming cost V 8 bases and J 5 bases; bases outside gene matches: 9. In DNA, the CDR3 is TGCGCCAGCGGAAAGACAGGGTTAAATAATTCACCCCTCCACTTT. Translation gives CASGKTGLNNSPLHF.

The CDR3 reads CASRPYSYLGTSGKTSYEQYF. In DNA form, the CDR3 reads TGTGCCAGCAGACCGTACAGTTACCTCGGGACTAGCGGGAAAACATCCTACGAGCAGTACTTC. The chain links TRBV6-2 or TRBV6-3 to TRBJ2-7; the match to TRBD2 covers 13 bases. The junction had 21 bases not matched to a gene; V was cut back by 6 bases and J by 1 base. Looked up from germline, CDR1 is MNHEY and CDR2 is SVGEGT. The CDR3 is 21 residues long.

This clonotype was detected many times. The rearrangement joins TRBV14 to TRBJ1-2; no firm D call. Per germline, CDR1 SGHDN and CDR2 FVKESK. Between the trimmed V and J ends, which lost 4 bases and 5 bases, there was a span of 8 bases. This CDR3 comprises 12 residues. As DNA, the CDR3 is TGTGCCAGCAGCCCCGGACGGTATGGCTACACCTTC. Translating it yields CASSPGRYGYTF.

This clonotype was recorded at least ten times. The chain links TRBV12-3 or TRBV12-4 to TRBJ1-1, with a tentative D call TRBD1 (6 bases). The V end lost 5 bases, the J end lost 8 bases, and 18 bases lay between the germline ends. CDR3 length: 14 residues. The chain's CDR3 is CASSPQDRRTEAFF. CDR3 nucleotides: TGTGCCAGCAGTCCTCAGGACAGAAGGACCGAAGCTTTCTTT.

This clonotype was found many times. This chain connects TRBV12-3 or TRBV12-4 to TRBJ1-1; 7 bases match TRBD1. The V gene end was trimmed by 2 bases and the J gene end by 6 bases; junction bases not matched to a gene: 9. This CDR3 has 15 amino acids. The CDR3 is CASSLRVDRAPEAFF. DNA for the CDR3: TGTGCCAGCAGTTTAAGGGTAGACAGGGCCCCTGAAGCTTTCTTT.

This clonotype has ten or more counts. The genes are TRBV6-1 and TRBJ1-1; no reliable D call. Trimming pared 1 base from V and 0 bases from J, leaving 9 bases between. The CDR3 totals 15 residues. Germline-derived CDR1 and CDR2 are MNHNS and SASEGT. The CDR3 sequence is CASSEDDGVNTEAFF. CDR3 bases: TGTGCCAGCAGTGAAGATGACGGGGTGAACACTGAAGCTTTCTTT.

The chain recombines TRBV12-5 with TRBJ1-4; D remains ambiguous. The CDR3 loop spans 13 amino acids. The germline CDR1 and CDR2 sequences are LGHNT and FRNRAP. Deletions cut 2 bases from V and 5 bases from J, with 6 bases between. The CDR3 sequence: CASGLNPNEKLFF. In DNA, the CDR3 is TGTGCTAGTGGTTTGAACCCCAATGAAAAACTGTTTTTT.

This clonotype was counted at least ten times. The genes are TRBV6-1 and TRBJ1-5; D unresolved. Germline V gene sequence: CDR1 MNHNS, CDR2 SASEGT. The CDR3 runs to 14 residues. V lost 4 bases to trimming and J lost 0 bases, with 7 bases between them. The CDR3 loop is CASSGADSNQPQHF. Written as DNA, the CDR3 is TGTGCCAGCAGTGGGGCAGATAGCAATCAGCCCCAGCATTTT.